These 25 T cell receptor beta chains came from one sample sequenced in a study of cytomegalovirus exposure and HLA in healthy donors. The study ran its PCR with 60 Vbeta and 13 Jbeta primers. The protocol was immunoSEQ multiplex PCR, while the TCRdb copy is restricted to in-frame clones and leaves out a portion. The repertoire holds roughly 200,000 clones, with around four fifths as singletons. The sequencing sample was made of PBMCs. The receptors derive from a man aged 40-55 years in good health and CMV-seropositive.

The CDR3 sequence: CAWSNTGATGELFF. The CDR3 nucleotides read TGTGCCTGGAGTAACACAGGGGCCACCGGGGAGCTGTTTTTT. The chain employs TRBV30 and TRBJ2-2, with 7 bases identical to TRBD1. The CDR3 consists of 14 residues. Germline CDR1 is GTSNPN and CDR2 is SVGIG (reference sequence). V gave up 2 bases and J gave up 4 bases; unmatched junction bases: 4. The variable domain in full, completed from reference TRBV30 and TRBJ2-2, reads SQTIHQWPATLVQPVGSPLSLECTVEGTSNPNLYWYRQAAGRGLQLLFYSVGIGQISSEVPQNLSASRPQDRQFILSSKKLLLSDSGFYLCAWSNTGATGELFFGEGSRLTVL.

This clone was counted only a few times. CDR3 sequence (DNA): TGTGCCAGCAGCTTGGCGGTAGAGCAGTACTTC. As protein: CASSLAVEQYF. The gene calls are TRBV5-8 and TRBJ2-7, with D unresolved. V gave up 0 bases and J gave up 7 bases, with 5 bases separating them. Germline V lookup: CDR1 SGHTS, CDR2 YDEGEE. The CDR3 covers 11 residues.

As concerns this clone: The junction does not match germline at one end; this may be a read error. This rearrangement joins TRBV2 to TRBJ1-3, with TRBD1 identical over 8 bases. This CDR3 has 16 amino acids. In germline, CDR1 is SNHLY, CDR2 FYNNEI. The CDR3 region has the DNA TGTGTCAGCAGTGAAGCGATGAACAGGGGGAGAAACACCATATATTTT. Translated: CVSSEAMNRGRNTIYF.

This chain connects TRBV2 to TRBJ1-1, with D uncertain. The germline V gene has CDR1 SNHLY and CDR2 FYNNEI. The CDR3 length is 11 residues. V was shortened by 11 bases and J by 2 bases, with 9 bases between the two germline ends. CDR3 nucleotide sequence: TGTGCCGGCAACACCAACACTGAAGCTTTCTTT. It specifies CAGNTNTEAFF.

A single count supports this clone. The J gene is TRBJ2-1, the V gene TRBV19; 7 positions agree with TRBD2. CDR1 and CDR2 from the germline V gene are LNHDA and SQIVND (reference sequence). The V segment lost 7 bases and the J segment 3 bases; nucleotides outside the gene matches: 9. This CDR3 spans 15 amino acids. For the CDR3, the DNA is TGTGCCAGTACTACCGGGACTACCTTCTACAATGAGCAGTTCTTC. Protein sequence: CASTTGTTFYNEQFF.

The chain joins TRBV29-1 to TRBJ2-1; TRBD2 matches at 13 bases. The junction had 17 bases not matched to a gene; V was cut back by 8 bases and J by 1 base. CDR3 size: 19 residues. The germline CDR1 and CDR2 sequences are SQVTM and ANQGSEA. CDR3 amino acids: CSTYLGTSGEWESYNEQFF. CDR3 nucleotide sequence: TGCAGCACCTACCTCGGGACTAGCGGGGAGTGGGAGTCCTACAATGAGCAGTTCTTC.

A word on this clone: The identical CDR3 is also encoded by other nucleotide sequences in the sample. The chain couples TRBV5-1 to TRBJ1-1; TRBD1 matches at 10 bases. The CDR3 is made up of 14 amino acids. The germline CDR1 and CDR2 sequences are SGHRS and YFSETQ. V trimming: 4 bases; J trimming: 4 bases; junction bases outside the gene matches: 4. The CDR3 is CASSTGQGFTEAFF. The CDR3 coding sequence is TGCGCCAGCAGCACGGGACAGGGGTTCACTGAAGCTTTCTTT.

V and J are TRBV19 and TRBJ1-5; D is uncertain. Deletions cut 6 bases from V and 2 bases from J, with 20 bases between. CDR1 LNHDA and CDR2 SQIVND come from the germline V gene (reference sequence). The CDR3 runs 17 residues. CDR3 bases: TGTGCCAGTAGCCCCCGGAGGGAATTAATGGGCAATCAGCCCCAGCATTTT. Translation gives CASSPRRELMGNQPQHF.

The rearrangement links TRBV11-2 to TRBJ1-1; D gene unclear. The germline V gene has CDR1 SGHAT and CDR2 FQNNGV. The V end lost 5 bases, the J end lost 1 base, and 8 bases lay between the germline ends. CDR3 length equals 13 residues. CDR3 sequence: CASSLAGNTEAFF. For the CDR3, the DNA is TGTGCCAGCAGCCTCGCGGGGAACACTGAAGCTTTCTTT.

The V call is TRBV5-1, the J call TRBJ1-6; no clear D gene. The V gene's germline CDR1 is SGHRS and CDR2 YFSETQ. The CDR3 sequence is 14 residues long. Trimming pared 4 bases from V and 7 bases from J, leaving 12 bases between. CDR3 region: CASSSLTGNSPLHF. The CDR3 nucleotides are TGCGCCAGCAGCAGCCTTACGGGGAATTCACCCCTCCACTTT.

The chain uses TRBV28 and TRBJ1-2, with 11 bases matching TRBD1. This CDR3 contains 15 residues. Germline V gene data show CDR1 as MDHEN and CDR2 as SYDVKM. V lost 5 bases, J lost 8 bases, and 10 bases stayed unmatched. Here the CDR3 reads CASSPGQGAIGGYTF. In nucleotides, the CDR3 is TGTGCCAGCAGTCCAGGACAGGGGGCCATAGGGGGCTACACCTTC.

The V gene is TRBV19, the J gene TRBJ1-2, with D maybe TRBD1 (5 bases). CDR3 size: 12 residues. The germline V gene encodes CDR1 LNHDA and CDR2 SQIVND (reference sequence). V was pared by 9 bases and J by 5 bases, with 13 bases between. The CDR3 region has the DNA TGTGCCAGCGGTTCGACAGTGTATGGCTACACCTTC. Translation: CASGSTVYGYTF.

Concerning this clone itself: Other DNA sequences in the sample encode the same CDR3. The chain carries TRBV5-1 and TRBJ2-3; D unresolved. The CDR3 runs 12 residues. CDR1 SGHRS and CDR2 YFSETQ come from the germline V gene. The V end was cut by 2 bases, the J end by 2 bases, with 3 bases between. The CDR3 region has the DNA TGCGCCAGCAGCTTTAACACAGATACGCAGTATTTT. Amino acids: CASSFNTDTQYF.

The genes are TRBV19 and TRBJ2-7; 10 nucleotides align to TRBD1. V dropped 3 bases and J dropped 2; count of bases not matched to a gene: 1. Germline lookup yields CDR1 LNHDA and CDR2 SQIVND (reference sequence). There are 14 residues in the CDR3. In nucleotides, the CDR3 is TGTGCCAGTAGTATCGGGACAGGGGCCTACGAGCAGTACTTC. Translating it yields CASSIGTGAYEQYF.

Remarks on this clone: At one of its ends the junction is not consistent with the germline gene, which may arise from a read error. The chain has TRBV28 and TRBJ1-1, with D possibly being TRBD1 (5 bases). Per germline, CDR1 MDHEN and CDR2 SYDVKM. This CDR3 has 11 amino acids. The CDR3 here is CASIQTNRRIF. DNA of the CDR3: TGTGCCAGCATCCAGACGAACAGGCGAATATTT.

The rearrangement joins TRBV5-1 to TRBJ2-2, with D perhaps TRBD1 (8 bases). The CDR3 is made up of 15 amino acids. V lost 3 bases to trimming and J lost 6 bases, with 15 bases between them. Germline lookup yields CDR1 SGHRS and CDR2 YFSETQ. This CDR3 is CASSSAGQAAGELFF. For the CDR3, the DNA is TGCGCCAGCAGCTCAGCGGGACAGGCGGCCGGGGAGCTGTTTTTT.

The chain couples TRBV18 to TRBJ1-2, with TRBD1 matching over 9 bases. Per the germline V gene, CDR1 is KGHSH and CDR2 is LQKENI. Losses at the gene ends were 2 bases for V and 4 bases for J; bases not matched to a gene: 5. The length of the CDR3 is 15 residues. CDR3 loop: CASSPAGTGSYGYTF. The CDR3 DNA follows: TGTGCCAGCTCACCAGCAGGGACAGGGAGCTATGGCTACACCTTC. The full variable domain, with the rest looked up from reference TRBV18 and TRBJ1-2, is NAGVMQNPRHLVRRRGQEARLRCSPMKGHSHVYWYRQLPEEGLKFMVYLQKENIIDESGMPKERFSAEFPKEGPSILRIQQVVRGDSAAYFCASSPAGTGSYGYTFGSGTRLTVV.

V gene TRBV15 combines with J gene TRBJ2-7, with TRBD1 identical over 8 bases. The trim removed 0 bases at V and 6 bases at J, leaving 7 bases unmatched. Germline CDR1 and CDR2: LNHNV and YYDKDF (reference sequence). The CDR3 has 15 residues. CDR3: CATSRERTGPSEQYF. The CDR3 nucleotides read TGTGCCACCAGCAGAGAAAGGACAGGGCCCAGCGAGCAGTACTTC.

This chain links TRBV6-1 with TRBJ2-7; 7 bases are shared with TRBD2. The CDR3 has 15 residues. Germline values: CDR1 MNHNS, CDR2 SASEGT. V dropped 6 bases and J dropped 4; count of bases not matched to a gene: 12. The CDR3 coding sequence is TGTGCCAGCAGGGCCACAGCGGGACCAATATACGAGCAGTACTTC. Its translation is CASRATAGPIYEQYF.

The chain carries TRBV7-6 and TRBJ2-1; D perhaps matches TRBD1 (5 bases). Trimming removed 3 bases from V and 6 bases from J, with 9 bases in between. Germline V gene data show CDR1 as SGHVS and CDR2 as FNYEAQ. The CDR3 sequence is 13 residues long. The DNA of the CDR3 is TGTGCCAGCAGCTTGGACATTGGCAATGAGCAGTTCTTC. It yields the protein CASSLDIGNEQFF. The variable domain in full, with the rest retrieved from reference TRBV7-6 and TRBJ2-1, is GAGVSQSPRYKVTKRGQDVALRCDPISGHVSLYWYRQALGQGPEFLTYFNYEAQQDKSGLPNDRFSAERPEGSISTLTIQRTEQRDSAMYRCASSLDIGNEQFFGPGTRLTVL.

The chain joins TRBV7-6 to TRBJ2-7, with D possibly being TRBD2 (6 bases). Trimming shortened V by 0 bases and J by 6 bases, and 6 bases separated the two germline ends. The V gene's germline CDR1 is SGHVS and CDR2 FNYEAQ. This CDR3 is 12 amino acids long. The CDR3 DNA reads as TGTGCCAGCAGCTTAGCGGGGGGCGAGCAGTACTTC. Translating it yields CASSLAGGEQYF.

The V gene is TRBV6-6, the J gene TRBJ1-1, with 8 positions matching TRBD1. This CDR3 comprises 14 residues. Germline assignment: CDR1 MNHNY and CDR2 SVGAGI (reference sequence). With V trimmed by 4 bases and J by 0 bases, 1 base remained unmatched. In DNA form, the CDR3 reads TGTGCCAGCAGTTGGACAGGGTTGAACACTGAAGCTTTCTTT. Its translation: CASSWTGLNTEAFF.

The chain has TRBV19 and TRBJ2-7; D is perhaps TRBD2 (6 bases). With 3 bases removed from V and 2 bases from J, the gap between germline ends came to 14 bases. The CDR3 is 15 residues long. Germline V CDR1 and CDR2: LNHDA, SQIVND (reference sequence). Here the CDR3 reads CASSITGGGTYEQYF. The CDR3 nucleotides are TGTGCCAGTAGTATTACCGGGGGAGGAACCTACGAGCAGTACTTC.

This clone was seen a handful of times. The chain links TRBV2 to TRBJ1-5; D remains ambiguous. Between the trimmed V and J ends, which lost 2 bases and 3 bases, there was a span of 17 bases. The CDR3 is 17 amino acids. CDR1 is SNHLY and CDR2 is FYNNEI in the germline V gene. CDR3 nucleotide sequence: TGTGCCAGCAGTGAAAGGAGAGGGAGCGAGGACAATCAGCCCCAGCATTTT. As protein: CASSERRGSEDNQPQHF.

The chain has TRBV13 and TRBJ2-1, with unresolved D. Deletions cut 5 bases from V and 7 bases from J, with 12 bases between. The CDR3 totals 13 residues. Germline V gives CDR1 PRHDT, CDR2 FYEKMQ (reference sequence). The CDR3 DNA follows: TGTGCCAGCAGCCCCCTATCTCTGAATGAGCAGTTCTTC. Protein sequence: CASSPLSLNEQFF. Drawing the rest from reference TRBV13 and TRBJ2-1, the complete variable domain is AAGVIQSPRHLIKEKRETATLKCYPIPRHDTVYWYQQGPGQDPQFLISFYEKMQSDKGSIPDRFSAQQFSDYHSELNMSSLELGDSALYFCASSPLSLNEQFFGPGTRLTVL.